Below are 9 T cell receptor beta chains sequenced from a single sample in a study of cytomegalovirus exposure and HLA in healthy donors. This table comes from immunoSEQ multiplex PCR, and its TCRdb copy is limited to in-frame clones, with some not included. The sample contains some 110,000 clones, approximately 94% of which appear only once. Sequenced material: PBMCs. The receptors come from a woman younger than 35 in good health and CMV-seronegative.

In DNA, the CDR3 is TGTGCCAGCAGTTTGACGGGAGCTAACTATGGCTACACCTTC. As protein: CASSLTGANYGYTF. The rearrangement uses TRBV28 and TRBJ1-2; D uncertain. CDR1 and CDR2 (germline): MDHEN, SYDVKM. This CDR3 comprises 14 residues. Trimming cost V 3 bases and J 0 bases, with 8 bases left between them.

The J gene is TRBJ2-1, the V gene TRBV19; 13 positions agree with TRBD2. With V trimmed by 2 bases and J by 8 bases, 9 bases remained unmatched. CDR3 length equals 17 residues. Germline CDR1 and CDR2: LNHDA and SQIVND (reference sequence). CDR3 DNA sequence: TGTGCCAGTAGTATACAAGGACTAGCGGGAGCGGTGGATGAGCAGTTCTTC. Amino acid sequence: CASSIQGLAGAVDEQFF.

The V call is TRBV5-6, the J call TRBJ1-2, with 10 bases that match TRBD1. The junction had 5 bases not matched to a gene; V was cut back by 4 bases and J by 2 bases. CDR1 and CDR2 from the germline V gene are SGHDT and YYEEEE. The CDR3 is 15 amino acids. In DNA, the CDR3 is TGTGCCAGCAGCACCGGGACAGGGGAGAACTATGGCTACACCTTC. This gives the protein CASSTGTGENYGYTF.

This clone was counted a single time. This sequence joins TRBV9 and TRBJ2-5, with 9 bases that match TRBD2. Looked up from germline, CDR1 is SGDLS and CDR2 is YYNGEE. The trim removed 3 bases at V and 5 bases at J, leaving 17 bases unmatched. The CDR3 sequence is 18 residues long. This CDR3 reads CASSASLAGVPMGETQYF. DNA for the CDR3: TGTGCCAGCAGCGCCTCCTTAGCGGGGGTTCCCATGGGGGAGACCCAGTACTTC.

This clone was counted once. The CDR3 DNA reads TGTGCCAGCAGCTTAGCGGGGCGCGCCGGTCCTGAGCAGTTCTTC. Translation: CASSLAGRAGPEQFF. This chain uses TRBV7-2 with TRBJ2-1; D perhaps matches TRBD1 (5 bases). The germline V and J ends were trimmed by 0 bases and 9 bases, with 15 bases remaining between them. CDR3 size: 15 residues. CDR1 and CDR2 (germline): SGHTA, FQGNSA. Looking up the rest from reference TRBV7-2 and TRBJ2-1 gives the full variable domain: GAGVSQSPSNKVTEKGKDVELRCDPISGHTALYWYRQSLGQGLEFLIYFQGNSAPDKSGLPSDRFSAERTGGSVSTLTIQRTQQEDSAVYLCASSLAGRAGPEQFFGPGTRLTVL.

V is TRBV6-5 and J is TRBJ1-5, with 8 bases fitting TRBD1. The CDR3 has 14 residues. V lost 6 bases to trimming and J lost 4 bases; unmatched junction nucleotides: 5. CDR1 is MNHEY, CDR2 SVGAGI, per germline. The chain's CDR3 is CASSRGQVNQPQHF. The CDR3 coding sequence is TGTGCCAGCAGCCGGGGACAGGTAAATCAGCCCCAGCATTTT.

The J gene is TRBJ1-5, the V gene TRBV6-1; D might be TRBD1 (5 bases). V was trimmed by 6 bases and J by 2 bases, leaving 14 bases between them. The CDR3 covers 15 residues. Germline V gene data show CDR1 as MNHNS and CDR2 as SASEGT. CDR3 bases: TGTGCCAGCAGGGGGGGGAGGGCAGGCAATCAGCCCCAGCATTTT. Amino acids: CASRGGRAGNQPQHF.

This chain links TRBV7-9 with TRBJ2-3; TRBD1 is a possible D gene (5 bases). The germline V gene has CDR1 SEHNR and CDR2 FQNEAQ (reference sequence). Between the trimmed V and J ends, which lost 4 bases and 2 bases, there was a span of 16 bases. The CDR3 sequence is 16 residues long. The CDR3 DNA sequence: TGTGCCAGCAGCTCCGCGCAGGGAATCAACACAGATACGCAGTATTTT. The encoded protein is CASSSAQGINTDTQYF.

The J gene is TRBJ1-2, the V gene TRBV6-1, with unresolved D. The length of the CDR3 is 13 residues. Per germline, CDR1 MNHNS and CDR2 SASEGT. With 1 base removed from V and 9 bases from J, the gap between germline ends came to 12 bases. DNA for the CDR3: TGTGCCAGCAGTGAAGTAGAGGGAGAAAGCTACACCTTC. Translating gives CASSEVEGESYTF.